This is a list of T cell receptor beta chains from one sample in a study of molecular identifiers for immune sequencing clone quantification. TCRdb processed the PCR reads anew with MiXCR; each CDR3 protein has one entry. Counted here are over 550,000 distinct CDR3 sequences, around 25% occurring once; the ten biggest clones make up about 0.81%. What was sequenced was naive CD8+ T cells from blood, with Jurkat cell RNA spiked in. The receptors originated from a human donor in good health. Some libraries in this study had Jurkat cell RNA spiked in. Each CDR3 is given with its conserved first and last residue. A D gene is named only where the DNA matches it firmly. Clone size appears in some rows only: once, few, many, or a class for an expanded clone.

CDR3: CSARDISGITDTQYF; DNA: TGCAGTGCTAGAGATATCAGCGGGATCACAGATACGCAGTATTTT; D: TRBD2; V: TRBV20-1; size: many; J: TRBJ2-3
CDR3: CASSYPALAGSGELFF; DNA: TGTGCCAGCAGTTACCCGGCACTAGCGGGGTCCGGGGAGCTGTTTTTT; D: TRBD2; V: TRBV6-2/TRBV6-3; size: few; J: TRBJ2-2
CDR3: CASSFLTGFDEQFF; DNA: TGTGCCAGCAGCTTTCTCACAGGGTTCGATGAGCAGTTCTTC; D: .; V: TRBV7-9; size: .; J: TRBJ2-1
CDR3: CASSSRDRGRFTEAFF; DNA: TGCGCCAGCAGCTCCCGGGACAGGGGGCGTTTCACTGAAGCTTTCTTT; D: TRBD1; V: TRBV5-1; size: many; J: TRBJ1-1
CDR3: CASSLAEIQETQYF; DNA: TGTGCCAGCAGCTTAGCTGAGATCCAAGAGACCCAGTACTTC; D: .; V: TRBV7-6; size: few; J: TRBJ2-5
CDR3: CASSIAGGPDTQYF; DNA: TGTGCCAGTAGTATAGCGGGGGGCCCAGATACGCAGTATTTT; D: .; V: TRBV19; size: .; J: TRBJ2-3
CDR3: CASSDLGVLRLKDTQYF; DNA: TGTGCCAGCAGCGACCTTGGTGTCTTGCGATTAAAGGATACGCAGTATTTT; D: .; V: TRBV7-2; size: many; J: TRBJ2-3
CDR3: CASSLDPSSGNTIYF; DNA: TGTGCCAGCAGCTTAGACCCGAGCTCTGGAAACACCATATATTTT; D: .; V: TRBV7-2; size: many; J: TRBJ1-3
CDR3: CASSQRTGMVTDTQYF; DNA: TGCGCCAGCAGCCAACGGACAGGGATGGTAACAGATACGCAGTATTTT; D: TRBD1; V: TRBV4-1; size: few; J: TRBJ2-3
CDR3: CASSEMDRGRSFYGYTF; DNA: TGTGCCAGCAGCGAGATGGACAGGGGGCGATCGTTTTATGGCTACACCTTC; D: TRBD1; V: TRBV5-4; size: few; J: TRBJ1-2
CDR3: CSVSPGTSETQYF; DNA: TGCAGCGTGAGCCCCGGGACTTCGGAGACCCAGTACTTC; D: .; V: TRBV29-1; size: many; J: TRBJ2-5
CDR3: CASSLGPGVYEQYF; DNA: TGTGCCAGCAGTCTGGGACCAGGAGTCTACGAGCAGTACTTC; D: .; V: TRBV27; size: many; J: TRBJ2-7
CDR3: CASSSLGQASTDTQYF; DNA: TGTGCCAGCAGTTCCCTCGGACAGGCTAGCACAGATACGCAGTATTTT; D: TRBD1; V: TRBV27; size: few; J: TRBJ2-3
CDR3: CACSLFLRDSQETQYF; DNA: TGTGCCTGCAGTTTATTTCTACGGGATTCCCAAGAGACCCAGTACTTC; D: .; V: TRBV12-3/TRBV12-4; size: .; J: TRBJ2-5
CDR3: CSARDGTGASGNTIYF; DNA: TGCAGTGCTAGAGATGGGACAGGGGCTTCAGGAAACACCATATATTTT; D: TRBD1; V: TRBV20-1; size: .; J: TRBJ1-3
CDR3: CASRNPGSLGETQYF; DNA: TGTGCCAGCAGGAACCCCGGGTCGCTCGGGGAGACCCAGTACTTC; D: .; V: TRBV6-5; size: .; J: TRBJ2-5
CDR3: CASRTVGSSYEQYF; DNA: TGTGCCAGCAGAACCGTTGGCAGCTCCTACGAGCAGTACTTC; D: .; V: TRBV5-6; size: few; J: TRBJ2-7
CDR3: CASSDAHGYTF; DNA: TGTGCCAGCAGTGATGCGCATGGCTACACCTTC; D: .; V: TRBV6-1; size: .; J: TRBJ1-2
CDR3: CASSQEWIGHSNQPQHF; DNA: TGCGCCAGCAGCCAAGAATGGATAGGCCATAGCAATCAGCCCCAGCATTTT; D: .; V: TRBV4-3; size: .; J: TRBJ1-5
CDR3: CACTSGSYEQYF; DNA: TGCGCCTGCACTAGCGGGAGCTACGAGCAGTACTTC; D: TRBD2; V: TRBV5-1; size: many; J: TRBJ2-7
CDR3: CASSFRQGNEQYF; DNA: TGTGCCAGCAGTTTTCGTCAAGGGAACGAGCAGTACTTC; D: .; V: TRBV28; size: .; J: TRBJ2-7
CDR3: CASSSQTGSSYEQYF; DNA: TGTGCCAGCAGTTCCCAGACAGGGAGCTCCTACGAGCAGTACTTC; D: TRBD1; V: TRBV27; size: .; J: TRBJ2-7
CDR3: CASRGTGVNQPQHF; DNA: TGTGCCAGCAGGGGGACAGGGGTAAATCAGCCCCAGCATTTT; D: TRBD1; V: TRBV12-3/TRBV12-4; size: few; J: TRBJ1-5
CDR3: CASCPIMNTEAFF; DNA: TGCGCCAGCTGTCCGATTATGAACACTGAAGCTTTCTTT; D: .; V: TRBV10-2; size: .; J: TRBJ1-1
CDR3: CASSEVGTYLNQPQHF; DNA: TGTGCCAGCAGTGAGGTAGGGACATATCTCAATCAGCCCCAGCATTTT; D: .; V: TRBV2; size: .; J: TRBJ1-5
CDR3: CASSGGRENPDTQYF; DNA: TGTGCCAGCAGCGGGGGACGGGAAAACCCAGATACGCAGTATTTT; D: .; V: TRBV5-4; size: many; J: TRBJ2-3
CDR3: CSVVRDTGELFF; DNA: TGCAGCGTTGTTAGGGACACCGGGGAGCTGTTTTTT; D: .; V: TRBV29-1; size: many; J: TRBJ2-2
CDR3: CASSSLQDIPSNTGELFF; DNA: TGTGCCAGCAGTTCACTCCAGGACATTCCCTCGAACACCGGGGAGCTGTTTTTT; D: .; V: TRBV11-2; size: many; J: TRBJ2-2
CDR3: CASSRTDRVKETQYF; DNA: TGTGCCAGCAGCAGAACGGACAGGGTAAAAGAGACCCAGTACTTC; D: TRBD1; V: TRBV27; size: many; J: TRBJ2-5
CDR3: CASSLGGGLDTQYF; DNA: TGTGCCAGCAGCCTGGGTGGAGGGCTGGATACGCAGTATTTT; D: .; V: TRBV27; size: few; J: TRBJ2-3
CDR3: CASSQDGQQCF; DNA: TGCGCCAGCAGCCAAGATGGGCAGCAGTGCTTC; D: .; V: TRBV4-1; size: few; J: TRBJ2-7
CDR3: CASSPAQGGTEAFF; DNA: TGCGCCAGCAGCCCTGCCCAGGGTGGCACTGAAGCTTTCTTT; D: .; V: TRBV5-1; size: many; J: TRBJ1-1
CDR3: CASSHGFGDGYEQYF; DNA: TGCGCCAGCAGCCACGGTTTCGGGGACGGGTACGAGCAGTACTTC; D: .; V: TRBV4-1; size: .; J: TRBJ2-7
CDR3: CATSDLPGRENYNEQFF; DNA: TGTGCCACCAGTGATTTACCCGGGCGGGAGAACTACAATGAGCAGTTCTTC; D: TRBD2; V: TRBV24-1; size: .; J: TRBJ2-1
CDR3: CASSYGAGLSYEQYF; DNA: TGTGCCAGCAGCTACGGAGCGGGACTAAGCTACGAGCAGTACTTC; D: TRBD2; V: TRBV11-2; size: .; J: TRBJ2-7
CDR3: CASSALRESSYEQYF; DNA: TGTGCCAGCAGTGCCCTGCGGGAGAGCTCCTACGAGCAGTACTTC; D: TRBD2; V: TRBV28; size: many; J: TRBJ2-7
CDR3: CASSTIDSNQPQHF; DNA: TGTGCCAGTAGTACTATAGATAGCAATCAGCCCCAGCATTTT; D: .; V: TRBV19; size: many; J: TRBJ1-5
CDR3: CASSSGQSREPYF; DNA: TGTGCCAGCAGCTCCGGACAGAGCCGCGAGCCGTACTTC; D: .; V: TRBV7-2; size: once; J: TRBJ2-7
CDR3: CASSSRGGYNSPLHF; DNA: TGTGCCAGCAGTTCTCGTGGGGGGTATAATTCACCCCTCCACTTT; D: .; V: TRBV7-9; size: few; J: TRBJ1-6
CDR3: CASSYSNPGPRNEQFF; DNA: TGTGCCAGCAGTTACTCGAACCCCGGGCCCCGCAATGAGCAGTTCTTC; D: .; V: TRBV6-5; size: few; J: TRBJ2-1